Described below is a single T cell receptor (beta chain) sequence and its context. Its antigen is still unknown. No clone much larger than this one lies a single base away; base qualities are absent. The method behind the library was bulk RNA-seq. Sequencing was performed on an Illumina HiSeq 2500. Per the source publication's procedure: For the separate targeted TCR-seq dataset, CDR3 sequences were extracted and quantified from raw reads using MiXCR version 2.1.5 with default parameters. Each TCR-beta clone in the separate targeted TCR-seq dataset was defined by the V gene, J gene and CDR3 sequence taken together. The separate targeted TCR-seq dataset was filtered by first dropping clones with fewer than three counts and then keeping only the 90% most strongly expressed clones in each sample. For each tissue in the separate targeted TCR-seq dataset, Treg-Tconv overlap was calculated by dividing the number of shared clones by the total number of Treg clones and multiplying by 100. In TCRdb, the public reads were trimmed at Q25 with fastp and aligned with MiXCR, with productive beta chains retained. For every CDR3 protein sequence, its rows merge into one entry that carries the most common genes and DNA. The V and J calls follow TCRdb's processing rather than the paper's. Counted in this sample were some 2,500 distinct CDR3 sequences; about 68% of them appeared once. Just under 3% of the sample belongs to the ten largest clones.

Memory regulatory T cells were isolated by sorting for CD4+ CD45RA- CD25high cells. Whether a tumor-draining lymph node counted as invaded or non-invaded depended on the presence or absence of metastatic tumor cells. Before staining and sorting, a Miltenyi Pan T Cell isolation kit was used to pre-enrich the T cells. Primary tumors were characterized by immunohistochemistry for estrogen receptor, progesterone receptor, HER2 and Ki-67. Within a few hours after surgery, the fresh surgical tissue was processed by cutting it into small fragments. The tissue fragments were digested enzymatically for about 20 minutes with Liberase TL plus DNase and were then passed through a 40-micrometer strainer. Sorting used a BD FACS Aria II with roughly 98-99% purity, after DAPI live/dead staining. Sorted cells were lysed in TCL buffer and RNA was purified with a Norgen Single Cell RNA purification kit including DNase treatment.

From cysteine to phenylalanine, the CDR3 is 16 amino acids long. The entry retains the CDR3 DNA only, 48 bases that are in frame from base 1. CDR1 and CDR2 (KGHSH, LQKENI) derive from the germline V gene. V sheds 2 bases and J sheds 0 bases, leaving 10 bases between their ends. The data belong to a study of draining lymph node invasion in breast cancer (dated by TCRdb to 2020 to 2022). Looking at the study overall: Metastasis in lymph nodes was diagnosed using histology and cytokeratin immunohistochemistry and was confirmed with EpCAM/CD45 flow cytometry. The separate targeted TCR sequencing covered lymph nodes from roughly five patients, with primary tumors sequenced for three of those patients. Across breast cancer tissues, a separate targeted assay used bulk TCR-beta CDR3 sequencing to compare sorted memory regulatory T cells with memory conventional CD4 T cells. Each patient contributed matched non-invaded and tumor-invaded tumor-draining lymph nodes plus the primary tumor, profiled for both Treg and Tconv subsets. Beyond this particular receptor, the publication reports: Per tissue, roughly 13-25% of Treg TCRs were found to be shared with Tconvs, and this sharing was interpreted as suggesting peripheral Treg induction. The data could not resolve whether Treg conversion took place in a given organ or whether converted Tregs recirculated between nodes and tumor. In the targeted TCR-seq data, Tregs appeared to be more clonally expanded than Tconvs in all tissues, and lower diversity was found for both subsets in tumor than in lymph nodes. Some of the top 100 tumor clones were detected in invaded and non-invaded nodes, and this detection was taken to suggest recirculation between tumor and draining nodes. Tracking of the top-100 tumor clones could be carried out in just two patients. Shared TCRs between Treg and Tconv subsets were considered suggestive but not proof of common clonal origin.

This clonotype was sampled from a female donor with luminal breast cancer. Here the chain combines TRBV18 and TRBJ2-2, with the identity of the D gene unclear. Sequencing was performed on sorted memory Tregs from a lymph node. The sample's cell subset or site, from its label and the paper: CD45RA-negative sorted CD4+ T cells (memory Tconv or effector/memory Treg). CDR3 protein: CASSPLRQPNTGELFF. The DNA reads TGTGCCAGCTCACCATTGAGACAACCGAACACCGGGGAGCTGTTTTTT.